This is a list of T cell receptor beta chains from one sample in a study of T cell clones after liver transplantation. Sequencing was performed with immunoSEQ multiplex PCR; in TCRdb, only in-frame clones are kept and a portion is missing. The repertoire has more than 95,000 clones, 80% to 90% of them found once; the top ten carry approximately 2.8%. The specimen comprised CD4+ T cells from blood, sampled around 44 months after liver transplant. The receptor source for this set is a human patient who received a liver transplant. Some T cells may have originated in the graft donor. Both conserved end residues are part of each CDR3. The order of the fields is clone size, J gene, V gene, D gene, CDR3 DNA, CDR3 protein. The D gene is left open where the match is weak. Some rows have no size entry. The others give once, few or many, or a class for an expanded clone.

abundance: -
j_gene: TRBJ2-6
v_gene: TRBV18
d_gene: -
CDR3nt: TGTGCCAGCTCACCCGACGCCCGACGGGCCTCCTCTGGGGCCAACGTCCTGACTTTC
CDR3aa: CASSPDARRASSGANVLTF

abundance: -
j_gene: TRBJ1-2
v_gene: TRBV11-2
d_gene: -
CDR3nt: TGTGCCAGCAGCTTAGTCGGAGCTAACTATGGCTACACCTTC
CDR3aa: CASSLVGANYGYTF

abundance: -
j_gene: TRBJ2-5
v_gene: TRBV29-1
d_gene: -
CDR3nt: TGCAGCGTTTTTAATATAGGACGGCAAGAGACCCAGTACTTC
CDR3aa: CSVFNIGRQETQYF

abundance: -
j_gene: TRBJ2-7
v_gene: TRBV6-5
d_gene: TRBD1
CDR3nt: TGTGCCAGCAGATGGACAGGGAGAAGCTACGAGCAGTACTTC
CDR3aa: CASRWTGRSYEQYF

abundance: -
j_gene: TRBJ1-4
v_gene: TRBV10-2
d_gene: -
CDR3nt: TGCGCCAGCAGTGACATTCGAAAATCAACTAATGAAAAACTGTTTTTT
CDR3aa: CASSDIRKSTNEKLFF

abundance: -
j_gene: TRBJ2-2
v_gene: TRBV6-1
d_gene: TRBD1
CDR3nt: TGTGCCAGCAGTGTACAGGGGGCTGTCGGGGAGCTGTTTTTT
CDR3aa: CASSVQGAVGELFF

abundance: -
j_gene: TRBJ1-4
v_gene: TRBV5-6
d_gene: -
CDR3nt: TGTGCCAGCAGCTTGGGCTTTATGGGTGAAAAACTGTTTTTT
CDR3aa: CASSLGFMGEKLFF

abundance: -
j_gene: TRBJ2-4
v_gene: TRBV6-1
d_gene: -
CDR3nt: TGTGCCAGCAATCCCGATGTTCTGGCCAAAAACATTCAGTACTTC
CDR3aa: CASNPDVLAKNIQYF

abundance: -
j_gene: TRBJ2-6
v_gene: TRBV5-1
d_gene: -
CDR3nt: TGCGCCAGCAGCTTGGATGGGAGCTCTGGGGCCAACGTCCTGACTTTC
CDR3aa: CASSLDGSSGANVLTF

abundance: few
j_gene: TRBJ2-2
v_gene: TRBV19
d_gene: TRBD1
CDR3nt: TGTGCCAGCCGCACCCCGGGACAGGGTAACACCGGGGAGCTGTTTTTT
CDR3aa: CASRTPGQGNTGELFF